This T cell receptor (beta chain) was sequenced for a study of blood T cell repertoires in COVID-19. Profiling relied on immunoSEQ multiplex PCR, and the TCRdb table lists in-frame clones only, not all of them. Of around 200,000 clones in the sample, 86% are singletons; the top ten hold roughly 7.3%. The V gene end was trimmed by 5 bases and the J gene end by 0 bases; junction bases not matched to a gene: 6. Germline-derived CDR1 and CDR2 are SGHNT and YENEEA. The length of the CDR3 is 16 residues. The sample taken for sequencing was peripheral blood. This TCR was sampled from a woman older than 75 in a cohort sampled during active or convalescent COVID-19. V gene TRBV11-3 combines with J gene TRBJ2-5, with 10 bases aligning to TRBD1. CDR3 residues: CASSARTGGYQETQYF. DNA of the CDR3: TGTGCCAGCAGCGCGAGGACAGGGGGGTACCAAGAGACCCAGTACTTC.